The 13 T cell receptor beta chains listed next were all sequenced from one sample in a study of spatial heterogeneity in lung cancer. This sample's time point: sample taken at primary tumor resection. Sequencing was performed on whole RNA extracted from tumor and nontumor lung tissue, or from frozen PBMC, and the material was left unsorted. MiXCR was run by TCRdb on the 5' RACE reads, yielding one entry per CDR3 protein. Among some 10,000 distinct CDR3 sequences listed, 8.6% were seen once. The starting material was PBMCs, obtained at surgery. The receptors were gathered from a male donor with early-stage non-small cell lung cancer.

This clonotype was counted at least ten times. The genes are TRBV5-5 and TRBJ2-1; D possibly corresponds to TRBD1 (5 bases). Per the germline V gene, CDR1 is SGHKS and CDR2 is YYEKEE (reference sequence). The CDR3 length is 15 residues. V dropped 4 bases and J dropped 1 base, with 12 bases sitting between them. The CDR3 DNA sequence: TGTGCCAGCAGCCTCCGAACAGGTTCCTACAATGAGCAGTTCTTC. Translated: CASSLRTGSYNEQFF.

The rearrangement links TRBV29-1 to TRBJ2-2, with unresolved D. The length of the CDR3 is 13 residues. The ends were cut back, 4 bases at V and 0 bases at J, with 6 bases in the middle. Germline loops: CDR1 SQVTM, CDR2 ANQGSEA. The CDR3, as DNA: TGCAGCGTTGTGGCAGCGAACACCGGGGAGCTGTTTTTT. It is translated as CSVVAANTGELFF.

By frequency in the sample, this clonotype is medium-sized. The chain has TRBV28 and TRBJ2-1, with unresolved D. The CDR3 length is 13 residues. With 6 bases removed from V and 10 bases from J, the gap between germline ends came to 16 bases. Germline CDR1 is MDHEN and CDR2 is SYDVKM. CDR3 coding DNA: TGTGCCAGCAGCCCCCCGCCCATGGCCGAGCAGTTCTTC. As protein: CASSPPPMAEQFF.

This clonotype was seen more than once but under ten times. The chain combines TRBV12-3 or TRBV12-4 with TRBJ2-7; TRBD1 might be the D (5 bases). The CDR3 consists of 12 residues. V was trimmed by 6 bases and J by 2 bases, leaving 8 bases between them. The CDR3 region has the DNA TGTGCCAGCAGCCAGGGTACCTACGAGCAGTACTTC. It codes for CASSQGTYEQYF.

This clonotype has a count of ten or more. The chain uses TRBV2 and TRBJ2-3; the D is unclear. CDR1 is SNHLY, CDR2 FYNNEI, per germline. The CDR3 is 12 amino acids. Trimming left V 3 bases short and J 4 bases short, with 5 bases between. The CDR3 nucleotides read TGTGCCAGCAGTGACCTTGCAGATACGCAGTATTTT. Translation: CASSDLADTQYF.

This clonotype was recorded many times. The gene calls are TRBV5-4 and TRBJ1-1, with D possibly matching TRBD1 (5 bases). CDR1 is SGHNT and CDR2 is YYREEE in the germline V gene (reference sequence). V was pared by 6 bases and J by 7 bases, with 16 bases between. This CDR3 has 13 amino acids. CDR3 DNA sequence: TGTGCCAGCACCTCGGGATGGGACGGTGAAGCTTTCTTT. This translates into CASTSGWDGEAFF.

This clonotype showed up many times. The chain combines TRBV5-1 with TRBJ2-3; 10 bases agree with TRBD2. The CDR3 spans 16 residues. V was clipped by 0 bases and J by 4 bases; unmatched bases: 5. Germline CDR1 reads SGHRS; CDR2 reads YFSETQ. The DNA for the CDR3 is TGCGCCAGCAGCTTGGAGGCTAGCGGGGGTTCAGATACGCAGTATTTT. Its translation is CASSLEASGGSDTQYF.

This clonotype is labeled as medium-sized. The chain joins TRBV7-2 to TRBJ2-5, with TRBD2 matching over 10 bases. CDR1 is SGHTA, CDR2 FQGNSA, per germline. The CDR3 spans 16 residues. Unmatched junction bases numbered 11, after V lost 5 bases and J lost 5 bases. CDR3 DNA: TGTGCCAGCAGCCTGACCCCACTAGCGGGGCCGGAGACCCAGTACTTC. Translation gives CASSLTPLAGPETQYF.

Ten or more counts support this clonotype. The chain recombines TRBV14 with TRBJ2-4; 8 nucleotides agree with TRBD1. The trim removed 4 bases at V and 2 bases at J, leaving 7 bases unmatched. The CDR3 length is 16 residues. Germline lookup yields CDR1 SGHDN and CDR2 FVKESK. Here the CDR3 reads CASSLDRVGSKNIQYF. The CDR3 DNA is TGTGCCAGCAGCCTGGACAGGGTTGGATCCAAAAACATTCAGTACTTC.

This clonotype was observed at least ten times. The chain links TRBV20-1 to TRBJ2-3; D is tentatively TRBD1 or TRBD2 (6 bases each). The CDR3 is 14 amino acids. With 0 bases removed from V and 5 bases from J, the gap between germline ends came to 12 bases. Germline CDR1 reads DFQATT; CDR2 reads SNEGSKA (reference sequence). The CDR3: CSAREPRGGDTQYF. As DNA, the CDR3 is TGCAGTGCTAGAGAACCCAGGGGAGGAGATACGCAGTATTTT.

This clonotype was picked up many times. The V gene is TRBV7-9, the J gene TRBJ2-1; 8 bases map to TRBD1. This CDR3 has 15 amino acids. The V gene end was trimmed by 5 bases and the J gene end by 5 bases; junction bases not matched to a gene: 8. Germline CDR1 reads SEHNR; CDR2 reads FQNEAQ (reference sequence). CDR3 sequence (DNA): TGTGCCAGCAGCCCACAGGGGGTGACCCACAATGAGCAGTTCTTC. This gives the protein CASSPQGVTHNEQFF.

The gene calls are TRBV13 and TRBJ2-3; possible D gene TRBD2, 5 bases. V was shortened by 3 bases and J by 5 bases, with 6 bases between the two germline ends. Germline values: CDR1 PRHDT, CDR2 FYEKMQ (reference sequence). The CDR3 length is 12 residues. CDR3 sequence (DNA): TGTGCCAGCAGCTTCGCGGGAGATACGCAGTATTTT. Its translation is CASSFAGDTQYF.

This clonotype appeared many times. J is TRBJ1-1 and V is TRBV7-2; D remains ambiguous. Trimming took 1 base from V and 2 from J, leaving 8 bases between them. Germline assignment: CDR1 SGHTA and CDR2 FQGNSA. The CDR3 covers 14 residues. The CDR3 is CASSLVLTNTEAFF. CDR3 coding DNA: TGTGCCAGCAGCTTAGTTCTTACCAACACTGAAGCTTTCTTT.